The 32 T cell receptor beta chains in this list originate from one sample, sequenced in a study of shared clonotypes between healthy human individuals. Profiled with immunoSEQ multiplex PCR; TCRdb holds only in-frame clones, not every one. The table records 100,000 or so clones, more than 45% of them present only once. The sample was PBMCs. Receptor source: a woman in her forties in good health. Some clones in this sample may be carry-over from other donors' samples.

The CDR3 protein is CAWSPDSSNQPQHF. CDR3 nucleotides: TGTGCCTGGAGTCCGGACAGTAGCAATCAGCCCCAGCATTTT. The chain combines TRBV30 with TRBJ1-5, with D possibly being TRBD1 (6 bases). The length of the CDR3 is 14 residues. V was pared by 2 bases and J by 0 bases, with 8 bases between. Germline CDR1 reads GTSNPN; CDR2 reads SVGIG (reference sequence).

There are many counts of this clone. The genes are TRBV29-1 and TRBJ1-1, with D perhaps TRBD1 (5 bases). CDR1 and CDR2 from the germline V gene are SQVTM and ANQGSEA. The V end was cut by 7 bases, the J end by 7 bases, with 16 bases between. This CDR3 has 12 residues. In DNA, the CDR3 is TGCAGCGGAAGTAAGGGGAGGTTTGAAGCTTTCTTT. Translation gives CSGSKGRFEAFF.

This clone showed up many times. V and J are TRBV18 and TRBJ1-5; 8 bases map to TRBD1. J gave up 3 bases and V 1 base, and 5 bases lay outside the gene matches. The V gene's germline CDR1 is KGHSH and CDR2 LQKENI. The CDR3 spans 16 residues. CDR3 amino acids: CASSPQQGVNNQPQHF. CDR3 nucleotides: TGTGCCAGCTCACCACAACAGGGGGTAAACAATCAGCCCCAGCATTTT.

The chain combines TRBV4-1 with TRBJ2-3; D possibly corresponds to TRBD1 (6 bases). The length of the CDR3 is 15 residues. Trimming pared 2 bases from V and 4 bases from J, leaving 13 bases between. Germline V gene lookup returns CDR1 MGHRA and CDR2 YSYEKL. CDR3 in amino acids: CASSQLQGFADTQYF. As DNA, the CDR3 is TGCGCCAGCAGCCAACTACAGGGTTTCGCAGATACGCAGTATTTT.

The V and J genes are TRBV4-2 and TRBJ1-5; TRBD1 agrees at 7 bases. The junction had 9 bases not matched to a gene; V was cut back by 1 base and J by 6 bases. The germline CDR1 and CDR2 sequences are LGHNA and YNFKEQ. The CDR3 length is 16 residues. The chain's CDR3 is CASSQVTGAVTQPQHF. Here the CDR3 DNA reads TGTGCCAGCAGCCAAGTTACAGGGGCCGTGACTCAGCCCCAGCATTTT.

This clone was detected many times. The genes are TRBV30 and TRBJ1-5; the D is unclear. CDR3 length: 15 amino acids. Looked up from germline, CDR1 is GTSNPN and CDR2 is SVGIG (reference sequence). The V gene lost 2 bases and the J gene lost 0 bases, with 11 bases spanning the gap. The CDR3 loop is CAWSPHGYSNQPQHF. DNA of the CDR3: TGTGCCTGGAGTCCACACGGGTATAGCAATCAGCCCCAGCATTTT.

This clone came up many times. The rearrangement uses TRBV4-2 and TRBJ1-2; D call uncertain. CDR3 size: 16 residues. Between the trimmed V and J ends, which lost 0 bases and 3 bases, there was a span of 14 bases. The germline CDR1 and CDR2 sequences are LGHNA and YNFKEQ. The CDR3 here is CASSQDGRVGHYGYTF. For the CDR3, the DNA is TGTGCCAGCAGCCAAGATGGGAGGGTGGGTCACTATGGCTACACCTTC.

In the case of this clone: Germline is not matched at one junction end, which may reflect a read error. The rearrangement uses TRBV6-1 and TRBJ2-5; TRBD2 is a possible D gene (5 bases). The CDR3 is 12 residues long. The V gene's germline CDR1 is MNHNS and CDR2 SASEGT. The CDR3 sequence: CAGGGSKETQYF. CDR3 DNA sequence: TGCGCTGGCGGAGGAAGCAAAGAGACCCAGTACTTC.

This clone was observed at least ten times. The chain is built from TRBV15 and TRBJ2-3; D is perhaps TRBD1 (6 bases). The CDR3 contains 18 residues. Germline V gene data show CDR1 as LNHNV and CDR2 as YYDKDF (reference sequence). Trimming shortened V by 3 bases and J by 0 bases, and 19 bases separated the two germline ends. CDR3 in amino acids: CATSRKLTGLGSTDTQYF. In DNA form, the CDR3 reads TGTGCCACCAGCAGGAAACTGACAGGACTCGGGAGCACAGATACGCAGTATTTT.

The chain uses TRBV5-8 and TRBJ1-2; no definite D call. There are 12 residues in the CDR3. CDR1 is SGHTS, CDR2 YDEGEE, per germline. Trimming took off 7 bases at V and 3 bases at J, with 10 bases between the two ends. The CDR3 sequence is CASSREHYGYTF. The CDR3 DNA is TGTGCCAGCTCGCGGGAACACTATGGCTACACCTTC.

This clone was detected a few times. The J gene is TRBJ2-7, the V gene TRBV5-5; TRBD1 matches 9 bases. V lost 2 bases, J lost 4 bases, and 7 bases stayed unmatched. Germline values: CDR1 SGHKS, CDR2 YYEKEE (reference sequence). The CDR3 loop spans 15 amino acids. The CDR3 reads CASSFRRDREYEQYF. CDR3 sequence (DNA): TGTGCCAGCAGCTTCCGTCGGGACAGGGAATACGAGCAGTACTTC.

On this clone itself: This likely stems from a read error, as it lies one base from a far larger clone. The rearrangement uses TRBV30 and TRBJ2-1; 7 bases agree with TRBD1. Germline CDR1 and CDR2: GTSNPN and SVGIG (reference sequence). J was trimmed by 10 bases and V by 5 bases; bases with no gene match: 8. This CDR3 spans 12 amino acids. For the CDR3, the DNA is TGTGCCTGGGGTGCCCGGGACAGCGAGCAGTTCTTC. Translating gives CAWGARDSEQFF.

This clone was seen ten or more times. The chain carries TRBV29-1 and TRBJ1-1, with 7 bases fitting TRBD1. The J segment lost 1 base and the V segment lost 2 bases, leaving 1 base of the junction unmatched. CDR3 length: 13 residues. CDR1 is SQVTM, CDR2 ANQGSEA, per germline. The CDR3 is CSVESGGNTEAFF. The DNA of the CDR3 is TGCAGCGTTGAATCAGGGGGGAACACTGAAGCTTTCTTT. Full variable domain (outside the CDR3, taken from reference TRBV29-1 and TRBJ1-1): SAVISQKPSRDICQRGTSLTIQCQVDSQVTMMFWYRQQPGQSLTLIATANQGSEATYESGFVIDKFPISRPNLTFSTLTVSNMSPEDSSIYLCSVESGGNTEAFFGQGTRLTVV.

The rearrangement joins TRBV6-4 to TRBJ2-2; 11 nucleotides line up with TRBD2. Trimming at V came to 6 bases and at J to 6 bases, leaving 6 bases not matched to a gene. Germline CDR1 MRHNA, CDR2 SNTAGT. The CDR3 has 15 residues. The CDR3 spells CASSSLAGASGELFF. The DNA for the CDR3 is TGTGCCAGCAGCTCACTAGCGGGAGCCTCCGGGGAGCTGTTTTTT.

Ten or more counts support this clone. V gene TRBV7-9 combines with J gene TRBJ1-2, with 7 bases that match TRBD1. V trimming: 1 base; J trimming: 7 bases; junction bases outside the gene matches: 3. The CDR3 length is 13 residues. Germline V gives CDR1 SEHNR, CDR2 FQNEAQ (reference sequence). The CDR3 nucleotides are TGTGCCAGCAGCTTAGGGACAGGCTTTGGCTACACCTTC. Its translation is CASSLGTGFGYTF.

Notes on this clone: Since no conserved phenylalanine or tryptophan closes the CDR3, a read error is the likely cause. This CDR3 is CSKGNEVSGANVLTS. CDR3 coding DNA: TGCAGCAAGGGAAATGAGGTATCTGGGGCCAACGTCCTGACTTCC. V is TRBV29-1 and J is TRBJ2-6; D unclear. The CDR3 has 15 residues. Germline V CDR1 and CDR2: SQVTM, ANQGSEA. With 8 bases removed from V and 1 base from J, the gap between germline ends came to 15 bases.

About this clone: Other DNA sequences in the same sample also yield this CDR3. The chain uses TRBV30 and TRBJ2-3, with 11 nucleotides matching TRBD2. Germline CDR1 GTSNPN, CDR2 SVGIG (reference sequence). The V segment lost 0 bases and the J segment 6 bases; nucleotides outside the gene matches: 8. This CDR3 is 16 amino acids long. The CDR3 DNA follows: TGTGCCTGGAGTGTAGGGCTAGCGGGAGGAGGGGATACGCAGTATTTT. Amino acids: CAWSVGLAGGGDTQYF.

CDR3 bases: TGTGCCAGCAGCCAAGATTGGGCAGAGCAGTTCTTC. It is translated as CASSQDWAEQFF. V usage is TRBV14 and J usage is TRBJ2-1, with D unclear. Germline assignment: CDR1 SGHDN and CDR2 FVKESK. Trimming removed 0 bases at V and 10 bases at J, with 7 bases between. CDR3 length equals 12 residues.

For this clone: A junction boundary mismatches the germline segment, possibly from a read error. The rearrangement links TRBV27 to TRBJ2-2, with 7 bases identical to TRBD1. This CDR3 spans 13 amino acids. Germline V gene data show CDR1 as MNHEY and CDR2 as SMNVEV (reference sequence). This chain's CDR3 is CATHSTGPGELLF. In DNA, the CDR3 is TGTGCTACCCATTCGACAGGGCCCGGGGAGCTGCTTTTT.

The CDR3, as DNA: TGTGCCTGGAAAGACCTGATGAACACTGAAGCTTTCTTT. Its translation is CAWKDLMNTEAFF. This chain connects TRBV30 to TRBJ1-1; D unclear. Trimming left V 4 bases short and J 0 bases short, with 9 bases between. CDR1 is GTSNPN and CDR2 is SVGIG in the germline V gene (reference sequence). This CDR3 has 13 amino acids. Supplemented by reference TRBV30 and TRBJ1-1, the full variable domain reads SQTIHQWPATLVQPVGSPLSLECTVEGTSNPNLYWYRQAAGRGLQLLFYSVGIGQISSEVPQNLSASRPQDRQFILSSKKLLLSDSGFYLCAWKDLMNTEAFFGQGTRLTVV.

The chain carries TRBV28 and TRBJ2-1; 13 bases map to TRBD2. CDR3 length: 17 residues. CDR1 and CDR2 (germline): MDHEN, SYDVKM. The junction had 7 bases not matched to a gene; V was cut back by 5 bases and J by 3 bases. In DNA, the CDR3 is TGTGCCAGCAGTCACGGGACTAGCGGGACCTACTACAATGAGCAGTTCTTC. Translation: CASSHGTSGTYYNEQFF.

This clone turned up a few times. This chain uses TRBV28 with TRBJ2-1; 12 bases line up with TRBD2. Looked up from germline, CDR1 is MDHEN and CDR2 is SYDVKM. The CDR3 contains 15 residues. J was trimmed by 9 bases and V by 7 bases; bases with no gene match: 10. The CDR3 is CASKRLAGGPGEQFF. Here the CDR3 DNA reads TGTGCCAGCAAGAGGCTAGCGGGAGGGCCGGGTGAGCAGTTCTTC.

CDR3 sequence: CASSSAGAAGYTF. The CDR3 DNA sequence: TGTGCCAGCAGTTCGGCGGGGGCTGCAGGCTACACCTTC. V is TRBV28 and J is TRBJ1-2, with D perhaps TRBD1 (6 bases). V was clipped by 4 bases and J by 8 bases, with 14 bases between them. From germline, CDR1 is MDHEN and CDR2 SYDVKM. This CDR3 spans 13 amino acids.

The sample holds many counts of this clone. The V call is TRBV5-1, the J call TRBJ2-1, with TRBD1 identical over 10 bases. This CDR3 has 14 amino acids. Germline CDR1 reads SGHRS; CDR2 reads YFSETQ. Losses at the gene ends were 0 bases for V and 7 bases for J; bases not matched to a gene: 1. The CDR3 region is CASSLGQGANEQFF. CDR3 bases: TGCGCCAGCAGCTTGGGACAGGGGGCGAATGAGCAGTTCTTC.

The chain has TRBV19 and TRBJ2-5; maybe TRBD1 (6 bases). TRBJ2-7 matches the DNA end more closely, so the J call is doubtful. This CDR3 has 12 residues. Germline values: CDR1 LNHDA, CDR2 SQIVND (reference sequence). The CDR3 nucleotides read TGTGCCAGTAGTGGGGACACTTACGAGCAGTACTTC. Its protein product is CASSGDTYEQYF.

This clone was recorded at least ten times. The chain links TRBV19 to TRBJ2-2, with a tentative D call TRBD1 (6 bases). Trimming took 4 bases from V and 4 from J, leaving 16 bases between them. Germline V gene lookup returns CDR1 LNHDA and CDR2 SQIVND (reference sequence). This CDR3 is 16 amino acids long. CDR3 sequence reads: CASSTPGHVGTGELFF. The DNA of the CDR3 is TGTGCCAGTAGTACCCCGGGACATGTCGGCACCGGGGAGCTGTTTTTT.

In the case of this clone: A single base separates this from a much larger clone, so it may be a read error. This chain uses TRBV6-4 with TRBJ2-7; possibly TRBD2 for D (6 bases). The V and J ends lost 5 bases and 3 bases respectively, with 8 bases between them. The CDR3 is 12 residues long. From germline, CDR1 is MRHNA and CDR2 SNTAGT. CDR3 residues: CASSRGNYEQYF. The CDR3 DNA follows: TGTGCCAGCAGTCGGGGGAACTACGAGCAGTACTTC.

The chain links TRBV4-3 to TRBJ2-3, with D perhaps matching TRBD2 (6 bases). From germline, CDR1 is LGHNA and CDR2 YSLEER. The CDR3 totals 16 residues. The V and J ends lost 0 bases and 6 bases respectively, with 16 bases between them. The CDR3 region has the DNA TGCGCCAGCAGCCAAGATGAGAGGCTAGCGATGGATACGCAGTATTTT. As protein: CASSQDERLAMDTQYF.

This clone was picked up many times. V gene TRBV27 combines with J gene TRBJ2-7, with a tentative D call TRBD2 (6 bases). Deletions cut 6 bases from V and 7 bases from J, with 19 bases between. The CDR3 contains 14 residues. Germline V gene data show CDR1 as MNHEY and CDR2 as SMNVEV (reference sequence). The CDR3 DNA reads as TGTGCCAGCAGGCCCCGGGGGAGTAGGCGTGAGCAGTACTTC. The encoded protein is CASRPRGSRREQYF.

In its sample, this clone was seen many times. This sequence joins TRBV4-3 and TRBJ1-2, with TRBD1 as a possible D gene (5 bases). Germline CDR1 LGHNA, CDR2 YSLEER. This CDR3 comprises 14 residues. V was trimmed by 0 bases and J by 6 bases, leaving 11 bases between them. CDR3 DNA sequence: TGCGCCAGCAGCCAAGATGTGCGGGGGGATGGCTACACCTTC. Protein: CASSQDVRGDGYTF.

This chain uses TRBV5-1 with TRBJ2-1, with 7 bases lining up with TRBD1. V was pared by 0 bases and J by 2 bases, with 2 bases of the junction left unmatched. Germline V gene lookup returns CDR1 SGHRS and CDR2 YFSETQ. The CDR3 loop spans 15 amino acids. CDR3 loop: CASSLDRGTYNEQFF. The CDR3 DNA sequence: TGCGCCAGCAGCTTGGACAGGGGCACCTACAATGAGCAGTTCTTC.

V is TRBV11-2 and J is TRBJ2-3; 7 bases match TRBD1. The junction had 6 bases not matched to a gene; V was cut back by 0 bases and J by 6 bases. Germline V lookup: CDR1 SGHAT, CDR2 FQNNGV. The CDR3 is 15 residues long. The CDR3 nucleotides read TGTGCCAGCAGCTTAGACTCAGGGGGTGGGGATACGCAGTATTTT. Protein sequence: CASSLDSGGGDTQYF.